Listed here are 13 T cell receptor beta chains from one sample, sequenced in a study of blood T cell repertoires in COVID-19. Profiled with immunoSEQ multiplex PCR; TCRdb holds only in-frame clones, not every one. The profile covers roughly 87,000 clones, with approximately 84% appearing a single time and 17% taken by the ten largest. The sequenced sample was peripheral blood. All receptors come from a woman aged 60-70 years with acute or convalescent COVID-19.

As to this clone: One junction end does not reproduce the germline sequence, and a read error may be involved. Distinct nucleotide sequences in the sample also encode this CDR3. V gene TRBV7-2 combines with J gene TRBJ2-7; D gene uncertain. This CDR3 spans 12 amino acids. The germline CDR1 and CDR2 sequences are SGHTA and FQGNSA. Written as DNA, the CDR3 is TGTGCCAGCAGCTTAGGCCTAACCGAGCAATACTTC. The encoded protein is CASSLGLTEQYF.

The chain employs TRBV6-5 and TRBJ2-5; D gene ambiguous. From germline, CDR1 is MNHEY and CDR2 SVGAGI. This CDR3 has 15 amino acids. Trimming removed 2 bases at V and 4 bases at J, with 14 bases between. CDR3 DNA: TGTGCCAGCAGTTACACCGTGTCAGGCCCAGAGACCCAGTACTTC. It translates to CASSYTVSGPETQYF.

This chain connects TRBV9 to TRBJ2-3, with TRBD2 identical over 14 bases. The CDR3 covers 18 residues. Germline V gene lookup returns CDR1 SGDLS and CDR2 YYNGEE. Unmatched junction bases numbered 9, after V lost 4 bases and J lost 2 bases. CDR3 DNA: TGTGCCAGCAGCTCGAGGGGGACTAGCGGGGGTTTCACAGATACGCAGTATTTT. Protein product: CASSSRGTSGGFTDTQYF.

The V and J genes are TRBV2 and TRBJ1-4, with 8 bases matching TRBD1. The germline CDR1 and CDR2 sequences are SNHLY and FYNNEI. This CDR3 region has 15 residues. V trimming: 4 bases; J trimming: 5 bases; junction bases outside the gene matches: 6. Here the CDR3 reads CASSGRTGWNEKLFF. For the CDR3, the DNA is TGTGCCAGCAGTGGTAGGACAGGGTGGAATGAAAAACTGTTTTTT.

V and J are TRBV10-1 and TRBJ1-6; 7 bases agree with TRBD1. The V gene end was trimmed by 10 bases and the J gene end by 7 bases; junction bases not matched to a gene: 7. The CDR3 length is 13 residues. Per germline, CDR1 WNHNN and CDR2 SYGVQD (reference sequence). DNA for the CDR3: TGCGCCATCACTAAGGGGGCAAATTCACCCCTCCACTTT. It encodes CAITKGANSPLHF.

V is TRBV5-1 and J is TRBJ2-6, with D possibly being TRBD2 (5 bases). Germline CDR1 SGHRS, CDR2 YFSETQ. Trimming removed 3 bases from V and 1 base from J, with 11 bases in between. The CDR3 contains 16 residues. The CDR3 region is CASSSHGESGANVLTF. The CDR3 DNA follows: TGCGCCAGCAGCTCCCACGGGGAATCTGGGGCCAACGTCCTGACTTTC.

This chain joins TRBV7-2 and TRBJ1-3; no clear D. This CDR3 has 15 residues. The germline gives CDR1 SGHTA, CDR2 FQGNSA. V was pared by 4 bases and J by 0 bases, with 10 bases between. In DNA, the CDR3 is TGTGCCAGCAGCTCCCATGTTAGCTCTGGAAACACCATATATTTT. Protein sequence: CASSSHVSSGNTIYF.

This clone was seen just once. The CDR3 coding sequence is TGTGCCAGCAGCTTAGTAGCCGGACAGTCCTACGAGCAGTACTTC. Protein sequence: CASSLVAGQSYEQYF. The chain uses TRBV5-6 and TRBJ2-7; the D gene is possibly TRBD1 (6 bases). With 2 bases removed from V and 1 base from J, the gap between germline ends came to 13 bases. This CDR3 comprises 15 residues. Germline CDR1 is SGHDT and CDR2 is YYEEEE. The full variable domain, rest sourced from reference TRBV5-6 and TRBJ2-7, is DAGVTQSPTHLIKTRGQQVTLRCSPKSGHDTVSWYQQALGQGPQFIFQYYEEEERQRGNFPDRFSGHQFPNYSSELNVNALLLGDSALYLCASSLVAGQSYEQYFGPGTRLTVT.

The chain carries TRBV28 and TRBJ2-7; 9 bases agree with TRBD1. CDR3 size: 15 residues. Germline CDR1 reads MDHEN; CDR2 reads SYDVKM. After removal of 2 bases from V and 7 bases from J, the junction contained 9 bases not matched to a gene. In nucleotides, the CDR3 is TGTGCCAGCAGTTTACAGCCACAGGGGGCGCTTGAGCAGTACTTC. Translating it yields CASSLQPQGALEQYF.

The gene calls are TRBV6-5 and TRBJ2-3; D not certain. Trimming left V 2 bases short and J 6 bases short, with 3 bases between. CDR3 length equals 11 residues. Germline V lookup: CDR1 MNHEY, CDR2 SVGAGI. DNA for the CDR3: TGTGCCAGCAGTTACGAGGATACGCAGTATTTT. This encodes CASSYEDTQYF.

This sequence joins TRBV25-1 and TRBJ1-6; the D gene is possibly TRBD1 (6 bases). V lost 4 bases and J lost 9, with 16 bases in between. CDR1 and CDR2 (germline): MGHDK, SYGVNS. This CDR3 has 15 amino acids. The CDR3 is CASSGLTGWSSPLHF. As DNA, the CDR3 is TGTGCCAGCAGTGGACTGACAGGCTGGAGTTCACCCCTCCACTTT. The full variable domain, rest sourced from reference TRBV25-1 and TRBJ1-6, is EADIYQTPRYLVIGTGKKITLECSQTMGHDKMYWYQQDPGMELHLIHYSYGVNSTEKGDLSSESTVSRIRTEHFPLTLESARPSHTSQYLCASSGLTGWSSPLHFGNGTRLTVT.

V is TRBV5-1 and J is TRBJ2-5, with D unresolved. The germline CDR1 and CDR2 sequences are SGHRS and YFSETQ. V was shortened by 2 bases and J by 3 bases, with 5 bases between the two germline ends. The CDR3 has 12 amino acids. The CDR3 region is CASSFAEETQYF. The CDR3 DNA is TGCGCCAGCAGCTTCGCAGAAGAGACCCAGTACTTC.

V gene TRBV6-5 combines with J gene TRBJ1-5; D is perhaps TRBD1 (6 bases). The CDR3 consists of 14 residues. Trimming pared 7 bases from V and 6 bases from J, leaving 16 bases between. The germline V gene encodes CDR1 MNHEY and CDR2 SVGAGI. The CDR3 coding sequence is TGTGCCAGCAACCCAGGGGTGCTGGGTCAGCCCCAGCATTTT. It encodes CASNPGVLGQPQHF.